These 5 T cell receptor beta chains came from one sample sequenced in a study of radiation and T cells in renal cell carcinoma. Sample time point: blood 4 weeks post-SBRT, at nephrectomy. Treatment described: 15 Gy SBRT to primary tumor, nephrectomy 4 weeks later. The table came from immunoSEQ multiplex PCR; TCRdb's copy has only in-frame clones and leaves some out. This sample yields around 180,000 clones, of which less than 90% are seen a single time; about 11% belongs to the top ten. Sequences were derived from blood, sampled from a patient whose treatment included radiotherapy and nephrectomy. Every receptor here comes from a woman in her forties or fifties with renal cell carcinoma.

The V call is TRBV4-2, the J call TRBJ1-4; D remains ambiguous. Trimming left V 1 base short and J 8 bases short, with 5 bases between. This CDR3 contains 12 residues. Germline V CDR1 and CDR2: LGHNA, YNFKEQ. The CDR3: CASSQAPEKLFF. The CDR3 bases are TGTGCCAGCAGCCAAGCTCCGGAAAAACTGTTTTTT.

The chain recombines TRBV2 with TRBJ1-2; no reliable D call. CDR1 is SNHLY, CDR2 FYNNEI, per germline. V was trimmed by 5 bases and J by 5 bases, leaving 18 bases between them. The CDR3 loop spans 15 amino acids. CDR3: CASSSRLVGLYGYTF. CDR3 in DNA: TGTGCCAGCAGTAGTCGCTTGGTAGGACTGTATGGCTACACCTTC.

CDR3 residues: CASSRRGAGTDTQYF. The CDR3 nucleotides read TGTGCCAGCAGCCGCCGGGGGGCGGGCACAGATACGCAGTATTTT. J is TRBJ2-3 and V is TRBV7-6, with D possibly TRBD2 on 7 matching bases. The germline gives CDR1 SGHVS, CDR2 FNYEAQ. The CDR3 sequence is 15 residues long. Trimming removed 5 bases from V and 1 base from J, with 13 bases in between.

This clone was observed a few times. The rearrangement links TRBV19 to TRBJ1-2; 8 bases align to TRBD1. The V gene's germline CDR1 is LNHDA and CDR2 SQIVND (reference sequence). The CDR3 covers 14 residues. The ends lost 7 bases at V and 2 bases at J; junction bases unmatched: 6. DNA for the CDR3: TGTGCCAGTATTGGGGACAGGCGAAACTATGGCTACACCTTC. Translated, it gives CASIGDRRNYGYTF.

Concerning this clone itself: Distinct nucleotide sequences in the sample also encode this CDR3. The J gene is TRBJ1-5, the V gene TRBV5-4; D gene ambiguous. Deletions cut 0 bases from V and 7 bases from J, with 5 bases between. Germline V gives CDR1 SGHNT, CDR2 YYREEE (reference sequence). The CDR3 extends over 12 amino acids. DNA for the CDR3: TGTGCCAGCAGCTTGGCGGGCCAGCCCCAGCATTTT. Encoded protein: CASSLAGQPQHF.